A single sample is the source of the 17 T cell receptor beta chains below, sequenced in a study of T cell changes during pregnancy in multiple sclerosis. Sequencing used immunoSEQ multiplex PCR; TCRdb keeps in-frame clones, though not all of them. The table has approximately 50,000 clones, approximately 90% seen once; the top ten hold roughly 10%. The sample in question was CD8+ T cells from peripheral blood mononuclear cells, obtained after pregnancy. These TCRs come from a female donor with multiple sclerosis, enrolled in a pregnancy study.

The chain is built from TRBV27 and TRBJ1-6, with a tentative D call TRBD1 (5 bases). The V gene's germline CDR1 is MNHEY and CDR2 SMNVEV (reference sequence). Trimming pared 2 bases from V and 10 bases from J, leaving 6 bases between. The CDR3 length is 12 residues. This CDR3 reads CASSLRGSPLHF. The DNA of the CDR3 is TGTGCCAGCAGTTTAAGGGGATCACCCCTCCACTTT.

This chain links TRBV11-2 with TRBJ2-2, with 7 bases lining up with TRBD1. V shed 4 bases and J 6 bases; nucleotides not matched to a gene: 5. The CDR3 runs 14 residues. Per the germline V gene, CDR1 is SGHAT and CDR2 is FQNNGV. The CDR3 is CASSYQGVAGELFF. The DNA for the CDR3 is TGTGCCAGCAGCTATCAGGGGGTGGCCGGGGAGCTGTTTTTT.

The chain combines TRBV21-1 with TRBJ2-1; TRBD2, the D gene given by the table, was not confirmed from the DNA. TRBV21-1 is described as a pseudogene. The length of the CDR3 is 14 residues. This CDR3 is CASSLQGGYNEQFF. In DNA form, the CDR3 reads TGTGCCAGCAGCTTGCAGGGAGGCTACAATGAGCAGTTCTTC.

V is TRBV9 and J is TRBJ2-5; TRBD1 matches 7 bases. This CDR3 region has 14 residues. V gave up 3 bases and J gave up 1 base; unmatched junction bases: 3. Germline-derived CDR1 and CDR2 are SGDLS and YYNGEE. The CDR3 spells CASSAGTVQETQYF. In nucleotides, the CDR3 is TGTGCCAGCAGCGCCGGGACAGTCCAAGAGACCCAGTACTTC.

The rearrangement joins TRBV4-2 to TRBJ2-1, with D perhaps matching TRBD2 (7 bases). Per the germline V gene, CDR1 is LGHNA and CDR2 is YNFKEQ. With 1 base removed from V and 6 bases from J, the gap between germline ends came to 16 bases. This CDR3 region has 16 residues. The CDR3 DNA sequence: TGTGCCAGCAGCCAAGTATCATGGGGGGGGCTCAATGAGCAGTTCTTC. As protein: CASSQVSWGGLNEQFF.

Only one count was recorded for this clone. The chain has TRBV6-5 and TRBJ1-2; D is ambiguous. The V end lost 2 bases, the J end lost 12 bases, and 19 bases lay between the germline ends. CDR1 is MNHEY, CDR2 SVGAGI, per germline. CDR3 length equals 14 residues. The CDR3 region has the DNA TGTGCCAGCAGTTACCATCTACCCGTAGAGGTCCACACCTTC. Translation gives CASSYHLPVEVHTF.

This clone was seen once. This chain's CDR3 is CASSPRTFQNTEAFF. CDR3 coding DNA: TGTGCCAGCAGTCCTCGGACTTTTCAGAACACTGAAGCTTTCTTT. This rearrangement joins TRBV6-5 to TRBJ1-1; no clear D gene. This CDR3 is built from 15 residues. V lost 5 bases, J lost 1 base, and 14 bases lay in between. The germline V gene encodes CDR1 MNHEY and CDR2 SVGAGI.

The rearrangement links TRBV15 to TRBJ1-5; D not certain. Germline V lookup: CDR1 LNHNV, CDR2 YYDKDF (reference sequence). The CDR3 contains 17 residues. V was trimmed by 0 bases and J by 0 bases, leaving 12 bases between them. The CDR3 reads CATSRDQTAISNQPQHF. DNA of the CDR3: TGTGCCACCAGCAGAGATCAAACAGCTATTAGCAATCAGCCCCAGCATTTT. Filled out from reference TRBV15 and TRBJ1-5, the complete variable domain reads DAMVIQNPRYQVTQFGKPVTLSCSQTLNHNVMYWYQQKSSQAPKLLFHYYDKDFNNEADTPDNFQSRRPNTSFCFLDIRSPGLGDTAMYLCATSRDQTAISNQPQHFGDGTRLSIL.

This clone was seen more than once but under ten times. The rearrangement joins TRBV6-5 to TRBJ1-4; weak D call: TRBD1 (6 bases). Trimming shortened V by 2 bases and J by 6 bases, and 13 bases separated the two germline ends. In germline, CDR1 is MNHEY, CDR2 SVGAGI. The CDR3 contains 15 residues. CDR3 nucleotide sequence: TGTGCCAGCAGTTACCAGGACAGTGGGGATGAAAAACTGTTTTTT. It yields the protein CASSYQDSGDEKLFF.

The chain uses TRBV7-6 and TRBJ2-1, with TRBD1 matching 10 bases. CDR1 SGHVS and CDR2 FNYEAQ come from the germline V gene. This CDR3 region has 17 residues. Trimming removed 1 base from V and 2 bases from J; junction bases left unmatched: 5. The CDR3 is CASSLGAGQGAYNEQFF. In nucleotides, the CDR3 is TGTGCCAGCAGCTTAGGGGCTGGACAGGGGGCCTACAATGAGCAGTTCTTC.

The rearrangement links TRBV29-1 to TRBJ1-1; no clear D. Trimming removed 4 bases from V and 10 bases from J, with 7 bases in between. The CDR3 contains 9 residues. Germline V gene sequence: CDR1 SQVTM, CDR2 ANQGSEA. In DNA, the CDR3 is TGCAGCGTTGGTGGCGGAGCTTTCTTT. It specifies CSVGGGAFF.

This rearrangement joins TRBV13 to TRBJ1-6, with D tentatively TRBD1 (5 bases). Germline CDR1 and CDR2: PRHDT and FYEKMQ (reference sequence). Trimming took 5 bases from V and 6 from J, leaving 14 bases between them. The CDR3 sequence is 15 residues long. The CDR3 sequence is CASSTKGLINSPLHF. As DNA, the CDR3 is TGTGCCAGCAGCACGAAGGGACTGATTAATTCACCCCTCCACTTT.

The chain employs TRBV11-2 and TRBJ2-1; 11 positions agree with TRBD2. CDR1 is SGHAT, CDR2 FQNNGV, per germline. The CDR3 is 17 amino acids. V shed 0 bases, J shed 3 bases, and the junction held 4 bases outside the gene matches. This chain's CDR3 is CASSLDLGTSGYNEQFF. Written as DNA, the CDR3 is TGTGCCAGCAGCTTAGATCTGGGGACTAGCGGCTACAATGAGCAGTTCTTC.

In this sample, this clone turned up once. The J gene is TRBJ2-3, the V gene TRBV6-1, with TRBD2 identical over 7 bases. The CDR3 is 15 residues long. The germline V gene has CDR1 MNHNS and CDR2 SASEGT. The J segment lost 10 bases and the V segment lost 3 bases, leaving 13 bases of the junction unmatched. The CDR3 DNA follows: TGTGCCAGCAGTGAGGAGCGGGGCGCCCTTAGAGCGCAGTATTTT. As protein: CASSEERGALRAQYF.

The chain uses TRBV10-3 and TRBJ2-2; 11 nucleotides match TRBD2. Germline V lookup: CDR1 ENHRY, CDR2 SYGVKD. This CDR3 comprises 17 residues. The junction had 5 bases not matched to a gene; V was cut back by 5 bases and J by 0 bases. In DNA, the CDR3 is TGTGCCATCAGTCCTTCTAGCGGGGGGCCGAACACCGGGGAGCTGTTTTTT. Translating it yields CAISPSSGGPNTGELFF.

This chain joins TRBV5-6 and TRBJ2-5; tentatively, D is TRBD1 (6 bases). The CDR3 loop spans 15 amino acids. The V end was cut by 2 bases, the J end by 4 bases, with 15 bases between. Germline V CDR1 and CDR2: SGHDT, YYEEEE. CDR3 sequence (DNA): TGTGCCAGCAGCTTCGGGCAGGGGCTTGGAGAGACCCAGTACTTC. This codes for CASSFGQGLGETQYF.

This clone was seen a single time. The DNA of the CDR3 is TGTGCCAGCAGTGAAGTGGGAGGTGGGCGCAATCAGCCCCAGCATTTT. It yields the protein CASSEVGGGRNQPQHF. The chain recombines TRBV6-1 with TRBJ1-5, with no clear D. Germline-derived CDR1 and CDR2 are MNHNS and SASEGT. V lost 1 base and J lost 2, with 12 bases in between. There are 16 residues in the CDR3.